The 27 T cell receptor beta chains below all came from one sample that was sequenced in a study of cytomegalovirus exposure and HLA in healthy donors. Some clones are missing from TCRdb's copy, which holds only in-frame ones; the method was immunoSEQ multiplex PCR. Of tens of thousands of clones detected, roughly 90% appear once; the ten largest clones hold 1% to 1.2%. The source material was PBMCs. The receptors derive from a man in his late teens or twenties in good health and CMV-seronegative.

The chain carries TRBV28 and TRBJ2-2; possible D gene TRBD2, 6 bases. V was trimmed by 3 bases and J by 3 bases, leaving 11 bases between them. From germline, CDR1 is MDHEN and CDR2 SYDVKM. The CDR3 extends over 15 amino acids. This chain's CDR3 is CASSFEGTHTGELFF. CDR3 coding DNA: TGTGCCAGCAGTTTTGAAGGGACTCACACCGGGGAGCTGTTTTTT.

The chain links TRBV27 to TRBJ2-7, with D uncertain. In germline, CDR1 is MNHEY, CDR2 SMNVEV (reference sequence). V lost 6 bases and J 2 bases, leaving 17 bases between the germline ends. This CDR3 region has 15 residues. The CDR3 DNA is TGTGCCAGCAGCTATACAGATGCCGCAACCTACGAGCAGTACTTC. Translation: CASSYTDAATYEQYF.

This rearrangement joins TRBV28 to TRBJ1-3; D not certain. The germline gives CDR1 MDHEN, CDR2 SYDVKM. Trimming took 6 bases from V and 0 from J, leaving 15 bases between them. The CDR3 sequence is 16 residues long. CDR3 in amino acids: CASSPRAALSGNTIYF. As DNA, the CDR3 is TGTGCCAGCAGCCCCCGAGCAGCGCTCTCTGGAAACACCATATATTTT. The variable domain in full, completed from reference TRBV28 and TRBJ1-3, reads DVKVTQSSRYLVKRTGEKVFLECVQDMDHENMFWYRQDPGLGLRLIYFSYDVKMKEKGDIPEGYSVSREKKERFSLILESASTNQTSMYLCASSPRAALSGNTIYFGEGSWLTVV.

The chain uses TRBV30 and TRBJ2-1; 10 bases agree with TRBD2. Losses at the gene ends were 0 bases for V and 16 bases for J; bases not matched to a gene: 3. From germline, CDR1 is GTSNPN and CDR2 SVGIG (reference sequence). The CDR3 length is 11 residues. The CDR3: CAWSVGTSVFF. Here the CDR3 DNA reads TGTGCCTGGAGTGTGGGGACTAGCGTCTTCTTC.

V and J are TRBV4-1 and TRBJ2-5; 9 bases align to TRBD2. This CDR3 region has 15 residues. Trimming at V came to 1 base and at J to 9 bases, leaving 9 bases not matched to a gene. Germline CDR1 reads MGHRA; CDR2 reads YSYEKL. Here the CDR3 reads CASSQVGLAREAQYF. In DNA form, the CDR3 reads TGCGCCAGCAGCCAAGTGGGACTAGCCCGGGAGGCCCAGTACTTC.

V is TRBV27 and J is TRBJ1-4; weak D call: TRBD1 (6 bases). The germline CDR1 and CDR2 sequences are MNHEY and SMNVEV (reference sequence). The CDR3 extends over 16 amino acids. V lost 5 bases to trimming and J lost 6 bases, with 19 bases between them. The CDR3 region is CASSPPPAGGDEKLFF. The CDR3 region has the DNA TGTGCCAGCAGTCCACCCCCTGCTGGGGGCGATGAAAAACTGTTTTTT. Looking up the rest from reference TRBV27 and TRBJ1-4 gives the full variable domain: EAQVTQNPRYLITVTGKKLTVTCSQNMNHEYMSWYRQDPGLGLRQIYYSMNVEVTDKGDVPEGYKVSRKEKRNFPLILESPSPNQTSLYFCASSPPPAGGDEKLFFGSGTQLSVL.

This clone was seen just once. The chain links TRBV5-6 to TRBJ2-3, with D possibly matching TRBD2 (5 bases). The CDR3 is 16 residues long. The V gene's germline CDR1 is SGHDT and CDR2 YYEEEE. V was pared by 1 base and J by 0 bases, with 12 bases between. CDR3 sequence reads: CASSLIGLVSTDTQYF. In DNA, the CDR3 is TGTGCCAGCAGCTTGATCGGACTCGTTAGCACAGATACGCAGTATTTT.

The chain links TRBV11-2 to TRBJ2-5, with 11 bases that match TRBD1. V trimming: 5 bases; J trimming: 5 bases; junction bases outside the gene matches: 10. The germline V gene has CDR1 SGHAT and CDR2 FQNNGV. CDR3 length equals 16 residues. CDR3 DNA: TGTGCCAGCAGCAAAACGGGACAGGGGGTTTGGGAGACCCAGTACTTC. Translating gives CASSKTGQGVWETQYF.

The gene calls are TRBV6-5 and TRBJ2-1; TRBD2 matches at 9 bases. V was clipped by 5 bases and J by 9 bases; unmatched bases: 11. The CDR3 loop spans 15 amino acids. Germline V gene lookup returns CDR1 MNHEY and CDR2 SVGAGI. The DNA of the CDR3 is TGTGCCAGCAGTCCCATTCAGACTAGCGGTGGTGAGCAGTTCTTC. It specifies CASSPIQTSGGEQFF.

In DNA, the CDR3 is TGCGCCAGCAGCTTGGGTAGCGGACTCCAAGAGACCCAGTACTTC. Its translation: CASSLGSGLQETQYF. V and J are TRBV5-1 and TRBJ2-5; D may be TRBD2 (6 bases). The CDR3 length is 15 residues. V was cut by 0 bases and J by 1 base, with 10 bases left in between. Germline V gene sequence: CDR1 SGHRS, CDR2 YFSETQ.

This CDR3 reads CASSRIAGGHDTQYF. In DNA form, the CDR3 reads TGTGCCAGCAGCCGAATAGCGGGAGGGCACGATACGCAGTATTTT. The V call is TRBV7-9, the J call TRBJ2-3; TRBD2 aligns across 11 bases. The V and J ends lost 5 bases and 6 bases, in that order; junction bases with no gene match: 7. The germline gives CDR1 SEHNR, CDR2 FQNEAQ (reference sequence). CDR3 length: 15 residues.

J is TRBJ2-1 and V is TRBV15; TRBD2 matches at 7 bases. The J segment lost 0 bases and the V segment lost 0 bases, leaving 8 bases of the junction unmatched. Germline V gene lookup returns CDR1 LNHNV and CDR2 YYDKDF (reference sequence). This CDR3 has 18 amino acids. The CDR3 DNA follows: TGTGCCACCAGCAGAGATAGTATGCGGGGGAGCTCCTACAATGAGCAGTTCTTC. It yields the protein CATSRDSMRGSSYNEQFF.

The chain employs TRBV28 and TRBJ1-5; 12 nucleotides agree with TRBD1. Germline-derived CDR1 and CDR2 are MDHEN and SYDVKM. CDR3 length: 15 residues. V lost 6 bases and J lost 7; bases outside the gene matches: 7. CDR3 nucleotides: TGTGCCAGCAGGGCCGGGACAGGGGGCCGGCAGCCCCAGCATTTT. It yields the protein CASRAGTGGRQPQHF.

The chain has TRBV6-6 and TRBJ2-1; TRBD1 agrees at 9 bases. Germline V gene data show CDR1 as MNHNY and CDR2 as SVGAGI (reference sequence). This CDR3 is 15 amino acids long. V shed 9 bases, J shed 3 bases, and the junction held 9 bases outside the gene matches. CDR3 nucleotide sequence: TGTGCCAGTAAAACCGGGACAGGGATCTACAATGAGCAGTTCTTC. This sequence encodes CASKTGTGIYNEQFF.

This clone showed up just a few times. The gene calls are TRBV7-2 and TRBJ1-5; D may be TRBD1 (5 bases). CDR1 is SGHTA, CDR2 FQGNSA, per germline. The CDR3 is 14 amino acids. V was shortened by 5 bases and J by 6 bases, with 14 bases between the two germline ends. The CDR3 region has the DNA TGTGCCAGCAGCGGCCTGACAGCAGGTCAGCCCCAGCATTTT. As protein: CASSGLTAGQPQHF.

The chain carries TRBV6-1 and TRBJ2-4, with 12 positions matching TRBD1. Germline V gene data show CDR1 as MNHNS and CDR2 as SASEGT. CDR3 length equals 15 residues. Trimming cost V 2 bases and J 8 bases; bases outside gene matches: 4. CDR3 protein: CASSEPGQGAYIQYF. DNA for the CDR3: TGTGCCAGCAGTGAACCGGGACAGGGGGCCTACATTCAGTACTTC.

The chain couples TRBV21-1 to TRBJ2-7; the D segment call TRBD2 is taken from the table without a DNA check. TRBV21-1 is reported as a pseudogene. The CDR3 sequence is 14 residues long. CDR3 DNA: TGTGCCAGACGAACTAGCGGTACCTCCCACGAGCAGTACTTC. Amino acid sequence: CARRTSGTSHEQYF.

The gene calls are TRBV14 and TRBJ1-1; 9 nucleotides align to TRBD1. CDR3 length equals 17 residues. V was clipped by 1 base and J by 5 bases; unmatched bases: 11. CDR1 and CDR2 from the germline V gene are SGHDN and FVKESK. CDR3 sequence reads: CASSQVMGQGFLTEAFF. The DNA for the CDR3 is TGTGCCAGCAGCCAAGTTATGGGACAGGGCTTTCTAACTGAAGCTTTCTTT.

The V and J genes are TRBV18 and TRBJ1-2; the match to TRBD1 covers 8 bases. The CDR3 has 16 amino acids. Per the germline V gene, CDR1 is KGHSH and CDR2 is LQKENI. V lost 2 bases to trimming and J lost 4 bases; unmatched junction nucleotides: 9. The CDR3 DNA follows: TGTGCCAGCTCACCAGATATCCAGGGGGCAAGCTATGGCTACACCTTC. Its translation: CASSPDIQGASYGYTF.

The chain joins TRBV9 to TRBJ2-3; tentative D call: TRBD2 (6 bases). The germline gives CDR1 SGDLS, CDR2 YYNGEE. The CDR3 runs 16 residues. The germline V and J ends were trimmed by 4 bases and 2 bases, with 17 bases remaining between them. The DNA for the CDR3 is TGTGCCAGCAGCCCTCGCTCACTAGCCCCCACAGATACGCAGTATTTT. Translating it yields CASSPRSLAPTDTQYF. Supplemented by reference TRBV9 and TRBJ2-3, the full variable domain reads DSGVTQTPKHLITATGQRVTLRCSPRSGDLSVYWYQQSLDQGLQFLIQYYNGEERAKGNILERFSAQQFPDLHSELNLSSLELGDSALYFCASSPRSLAPTDTQYFGPGTRLTVL.

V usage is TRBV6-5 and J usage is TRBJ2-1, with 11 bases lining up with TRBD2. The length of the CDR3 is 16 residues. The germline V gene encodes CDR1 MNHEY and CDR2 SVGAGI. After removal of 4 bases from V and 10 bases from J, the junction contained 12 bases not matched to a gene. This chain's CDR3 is CASSSATSGRMGEQFF. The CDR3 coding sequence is TGTGCCAGCAGTTCCGCCACTAGCGGGAGAATGGGGGAGCAGTTCTTC.

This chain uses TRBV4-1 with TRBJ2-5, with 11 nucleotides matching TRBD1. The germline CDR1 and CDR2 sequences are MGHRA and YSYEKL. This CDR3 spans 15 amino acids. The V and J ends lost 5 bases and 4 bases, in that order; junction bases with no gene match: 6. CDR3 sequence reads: CASSVSGQGGETQYF. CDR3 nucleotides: TGCGCCAGCAGCGTATCGGGACAGGGGGGAGAGACCCAGTACTTC.

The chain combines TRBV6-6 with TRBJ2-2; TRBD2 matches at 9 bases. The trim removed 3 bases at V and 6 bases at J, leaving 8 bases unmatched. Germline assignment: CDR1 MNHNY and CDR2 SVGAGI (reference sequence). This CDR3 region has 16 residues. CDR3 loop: CASSYLAGGRAGELFF. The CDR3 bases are TGTGCCAGCAGTTATCTTGCCGGCGGGAGGGCCGGGGAGCTGTTTTTT.

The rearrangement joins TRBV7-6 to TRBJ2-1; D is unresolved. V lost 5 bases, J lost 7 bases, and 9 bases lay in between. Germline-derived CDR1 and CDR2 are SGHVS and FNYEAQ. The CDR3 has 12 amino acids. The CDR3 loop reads CASSQESNEQFF. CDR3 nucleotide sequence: TGTGCCAGCAGCCAAGAGTCGAATGAGCAGTTCTTC.

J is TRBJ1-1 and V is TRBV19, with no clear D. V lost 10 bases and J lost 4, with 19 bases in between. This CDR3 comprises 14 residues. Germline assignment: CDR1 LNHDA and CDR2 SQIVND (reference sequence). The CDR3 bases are TGTGCCACCCAGAGGGCGGGGAAGGCCACTGAAGCTTTCTTT. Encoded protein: CATQRAGKATEAFF.

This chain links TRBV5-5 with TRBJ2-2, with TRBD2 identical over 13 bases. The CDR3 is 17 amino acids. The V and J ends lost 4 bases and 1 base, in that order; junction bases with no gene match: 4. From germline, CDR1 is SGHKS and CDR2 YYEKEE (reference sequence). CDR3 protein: CASSPGLAGLNTGELFF. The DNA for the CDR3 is TGTGCCAGCAGCCCGGGACTAGCGGGACTGAACACCGGGGAGCTGTTTTTT.

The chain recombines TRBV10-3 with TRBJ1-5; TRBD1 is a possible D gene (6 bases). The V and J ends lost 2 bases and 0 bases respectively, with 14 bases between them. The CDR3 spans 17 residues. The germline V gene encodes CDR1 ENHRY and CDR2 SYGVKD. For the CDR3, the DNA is TGTGCCATCAGTGAGAGGGCAGGGGTCGATAGCAATCAGCCCCAGCATTTT. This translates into CAISERAGVDSNQPQHF.